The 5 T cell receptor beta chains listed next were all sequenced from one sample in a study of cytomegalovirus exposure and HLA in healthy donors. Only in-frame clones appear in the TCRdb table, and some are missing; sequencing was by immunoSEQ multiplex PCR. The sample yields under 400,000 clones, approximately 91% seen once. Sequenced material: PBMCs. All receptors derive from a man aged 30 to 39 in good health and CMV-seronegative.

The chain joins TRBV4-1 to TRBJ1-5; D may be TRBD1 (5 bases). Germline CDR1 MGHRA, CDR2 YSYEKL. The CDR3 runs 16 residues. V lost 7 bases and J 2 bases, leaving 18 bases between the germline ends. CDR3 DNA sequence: TGCGCCAGCACTCCCAGTGTAGGGGTTGGCAATCAGCCCCAGCATTTT. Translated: CASTPSVGVGNQPQHF.

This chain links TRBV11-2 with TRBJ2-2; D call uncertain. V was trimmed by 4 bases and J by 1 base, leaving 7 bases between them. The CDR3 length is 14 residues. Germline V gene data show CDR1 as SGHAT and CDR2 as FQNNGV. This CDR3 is CASSSDMNTGELFF. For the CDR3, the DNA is TGTGCCAGCAGCTCAGACATGAACACCGGGGAGCTGTTTTTT.

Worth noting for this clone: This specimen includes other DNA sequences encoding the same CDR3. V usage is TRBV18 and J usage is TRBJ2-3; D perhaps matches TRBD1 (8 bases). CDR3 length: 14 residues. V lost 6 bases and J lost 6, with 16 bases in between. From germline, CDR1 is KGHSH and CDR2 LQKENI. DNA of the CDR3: TGTGCCAGCTCTCCAGGACAGGGAGGGGATACGCAGTATTTT. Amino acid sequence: CASSPGQGGDTQYF. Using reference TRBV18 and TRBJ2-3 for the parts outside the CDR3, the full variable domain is NAGVMQNPRHLVRRRGQEARLRCSPMKGHSHVYWYRQLPEEGLKFMVYLQKENIIDESGMPKERFSAEFPKEGPSILRIQQVVRGDSAAYFCASSPGQGGDTQYFGPGTRLTVL.

CDR3 region: CASSLASSYEQYF. In DNA form, the CDR3 reads TGTGCCAGCAGCTTGGCTAGCTCCTACGAGCAGTACTTC. The chain links TRBV11-2 to TRBJ2-7; D unclear. In germline, CDR1 is SGHAT, CDR2 FQNNGV. CDR3 length: 13 residues. Trimming cost V 3 bases and J 0 bases, with 6 bases left between them.

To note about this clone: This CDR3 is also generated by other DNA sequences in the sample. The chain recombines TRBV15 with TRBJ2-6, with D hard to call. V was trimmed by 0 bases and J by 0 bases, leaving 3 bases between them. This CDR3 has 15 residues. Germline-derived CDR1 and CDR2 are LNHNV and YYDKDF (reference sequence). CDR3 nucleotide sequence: TGTGCCACCAGCAGAGATCGCTCTGGGGCCAACGTCCTGACTTTC. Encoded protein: CATSRDRSGANVLTF.